These 12 T cell receptor beta chains came from one sample sequenced in a study of T-cell memory formation after mild COVID-19. MiXCR, run by TCRdb on the 5' RACE reads, gives a single entry per CDR3 protein. The sample consists of approximately 340,000 distinct CDR3 sequences, more than 15% of them appearing once. Sample: PBMCs or a T cell subset sorted from them (not recorded which). The origin of the receptors is a man younger than 30 who had mild COVID-19 (a few samples of this study predate the infection). Cell type and time point are not known.

This clonotype has just a few counts. The chain uses TRBV29-1 and TRBJ1-3, with a weak D call TRBD1 (5 bases). The CDR3 has 14 amino acids. Germline assignment: CDR1 SQVTM and CDR2 ANQGSEA. Trimming removed 4 bases from V and 0 bases from J, with 10 bases in between. The CDR3, as DNA: TGCAGCGTTGTGTGGGGGTTCTCTGGAAACACCATATATTTT. Protein product: CSVVWGFSGNTIYF.

This clonotype was picked up a small number of times. The chain has TRBV9 and TRBJ2-2; 12 nucleotides line up with TRBD2. Germline V gene sequence: CDR1 SGDLS, CDR2 YYNGEE. Germline trimming cut 3 bases from V and 6 bases from J; bases unmatched to any gene: 6. CDR3 length: 16 residues. The CDR3 here is CASSGPSGGAPGELFF. CDR3 coding DNA: TGTGCCAGCAGCGGACCTAGCGGGGGGGCCCCCGGGGAGCTGTTTTTT.

This clonotype was seen more than once but under ten times. CDR3 in amino acids: CASSHIYNEQFF. The CDR3 DNA sequence: TGTGCCAGCAGCCACATCTACAATGAGCAGTTCTTC. The chain is built from TRBV12-3 or TRBV12-4 and TRBJ2-1; D not resolved. The CDR3 has 12 residues. The V and J ends lost 6 bases and 3 bases respectively, with 6 bases between them.

The table lists this clonotype with a few counts. The V call is TRBV5-4, the J call TRBJ1-4; possibly TRBD1 for D (6 bases). This CDR3 comprises 14 residues. Germline V gives CDR1 SGHNT, CDR2 YYREEE (reference sequence). V dropped 1 base and J dropped 8 bases, with 12 bases sitting between them. The CDR3 loop reads CASSLKQGDEKLFF. CDR3 nucleotides: TGTGCCAGCAGCTTGAAACAGGGAGACGAAAAACTGTTTTTT.

This clonotype was found many times. The chain links TRBV7-2 to TRBJ2-3; 12 nucleotides align to TRBD2. CDR1 SGHTA and CDR2 FQGNSA come from the germline V gene. The trim removed 1 base at V and 6 bases at J, leaving 5 bases unmatched. This CDR3 has 16 residues. CDR3 sequence reads: CASSLVASGGDDTQYF. DNA for the CDR3: TGTGCCAGCAGCTTAGTGGCTAGCGGGGGGGATGATACGCAGTATTTT.

The chain employs TRBV5-1 and TRBJ2-5; perhaps TRBD2 as D (6 bases). CDR1 SGHRS and CDR2 YFSETQ come from the germline V gene. The germline V and J ends were trimmed by 3 bases and 1 base, with 10 bases remaining between them. This CDR3 spans 14 amino acids. The DNA of the CDR3 is TGCGCCAGCAGCTCCGGGGGATTCCAAGAGACCCAGTACTTC. Translated: CASSSGGFQETQYF.

This clonotype was observed a few times. The rearrangement links TRBV7-3 to TRBJ1-6; a weak D match, TRBD1 (5 bases). CDR1 and CDR2 from the germline V gene are SGHTA and FQGTGA. The V and J ends lost 0 bases and 6 bases respectively, with 9 bases between them. The CDR3 covers 15 residues. CDR3 nucleotide sequence: TGTGCCAGCAGCTTAACGGCAGGGCTTAATTCACCCCTCCACTTT. As protein: CASSLTAGLNSPLHF. The full variable domain, rest sourced from reference TRBV7-3 and TRBJ1-6, is GAGVSQTPSNKVTEKGKYVELRCDPISGHTALYWYRQSLGQGPEFLIYFQGTGAADDSGLPNDRFFAVRPEGSVSTLKIQRTERGDSAVYLCASSLTAGLNSPLHFGNGTRLTVT.

This sequence joins TRBV5-6 and TRBJ2-7; a possible D gene is TRBD1 (6 bases). Per germline, CDR1 SGHDT and CDR2 YYEEEE. Trimming cost V 7 bases and J 3 bases, with 14 bases left between them. The CDR3 has 13 amino acids. The CDR3 sequence: CASLKTGLYEQYF. CDR3 bases: TGTGCCAGCCTAAAAACAGGGCTCTACGAGCAGTACTTC.

This clonotype was detected many times. The chain couples TRBV4-1 to TRBJ2-5, with D unresolved. CDR1 and CDR2 (germline): MGHRA, YSYEKL. The CDR3 has 18 residues. V dropped 0 bases and J dropped 4 bases, with 21 bases sitting between them. The CDR3 sequence: CASSQEGGANDNRETQYF. The CDR3 bases are TGCGCCAGCAGCCAAGAAGGCGGAGCGAACGATAATAGAGAGACCCAGTACTTC.

Many counts were recorded for this clonotype. The J gene is TRBJ2-3, the V gene TRBV4-3, with 10 bases matching TRBD1. This CDR3 has 17 residues. The V and J ends lost 0 bases and 6 bases, in that order; junction bases with no gene match: 9. Germline V gene data show CDR1 as LGHNA and CDR2 as YSLEER. CDR3 amino acids: CASSQDGRQGAPDTQYF. The CDR3 DNA reads TGCGCCAGCAGCCAAGATGGTAGACAGGGGGCCCCCGATACGCAGTATTTT.

V usage is TRBV7-6 and J usage is TRBJ2-7; D gene ambiguous. Trimming removed 11 bases at V and 7 bases at J, with 15 bases between. Germline V gene sequence: CDR1 SGHVS, CDR2 FNYEAQ. The CDR3 has 11 amino acids. CDR3 amino acids: CASGLGGEQYF. CDR3 sequence (DNA): TGTGCCTCCGGTTTGGGTGGGGAGCAGTACTTC.

This clonotype was recorded a few times. The chain has TRBV20-1 and TRBJ2-5; D ambiguous. Germline lookup yields CDR1 DFQATT and CDR2 SNEGSKA (reference sequence). The length of the CDR3 is 11 residues. V was shortened by 3 bases and J by 2 bases, with 4 bases between the two germline ends. In DNA, the CDR3 is TGCAGTGCTAGTAGGCAAGAGACCCAGTACTTC. Protein sequence: CSASRQETQYF.